A few counts support the clone carrying this T cell receptor (beta chain). What it binds is not known. A single record per CDR3 protein comes from TCRdb applying MiXCR to the 5' RACE reads. In the table there are roughly 670,000 distinct CDR3 sequences, about 20% of which are singletons. This record comes from a study of CD8 T cells in ankylosing spondylitis. The CDR3 loop spans 12 amino acids. Trimming took 1 base from V and 6 from J, leaving 10 bases between them. The germline V gene encodes CDR1 DFQATT and CDR2 SNEGSKA (reference sequence). General study findings and limits: Among TCR beta sequences, a motif of roughly 8 highly homologous variants appeared characteristic of ankylosing spondylitis blood. Both synovial fluid and blood in reactive arthritis had previously been reported to carry some motif variants.

Sequenced input: blood, either unsorted or a sorted T cell fraction (not recorded which). The sequence came from a male donor with ankylosing spondylitis. The chain links TRBV20-1 to TRBJ2-7; maybe TRBD2 (6 bases). Written as DNA, the CDR3 is TGCAGTGCTAGAGGCCTAGCGATCGAGCAGTACTTC. Its protein product is CSARGLAIEQYF.